The next 15 T cell receptor beta chains were all read from a single sample in a study of T cell clonotyping in hematopoietic cell transplantation. Generated by immunoSEQ multiplex PCR, the TCRdb table keeps only in-frame clones and is missing some. This table holds nearly 9,500 clones, 95% to 98% found once. Sequenced material: peripheral blood mononuclear cells, taken 100 days after allogeneic stem cell transplant. Receptors were obtained from a male patient aged 60-69 years who had an allogeneic stem cell transplant from a related donor, so the T cells may come from the graft donor. Some clones in this sample may be carry-over from other donors' samples.

V is TRBV10-3 and J is TRBJ1-1; 7 bases are a match to TRBD1. Trimming removed 6 bases from V and 7 bases from J; junction bases left unmatched: 5. Germline CDR1 reads ENHRY; CDR2 reads SYGVKD. The length of the CDR3 is 12 residues. The CDR3 sequence: CAIRGGLGEAFF. CDR3 coding DNA: TGTGCCATCAGAGGGGGCTTGGGTGAAGCTTTCTTT.

V is TRBV11-1 and J is TRBJ1-1; the D gene is possibly TRBD1 (6 bases). The CDR3 is 13 amino acids. Trimming pared 3 bases from V and 4 bases from J, leaving 9 bases between. Looked up from germline, CDR1 is SGHAT and CDR2 is FQDESV (reference sequence). The CDR3 DNA follows: TGTGCCAGCAGCTTCTTAGGGGGCACTGAAGCTTTCTTT. Its translation: CASSFLGGTEAFF.

The rearrangement uses TRBV6-6 and TRBJ1-2, with TRBD1 as a possible D gene (6 bases). With 0 bases removed from V and 8 bases from J, the gap between germline ends came to 13 bases. The CDR3 length is 14 residues. CDR1 and CDR2 (germline): MNHNY, SVGAGI (reference sequence). In DNA, the CDR3 is TGTGCCAGCAGTTACTCCAGGGGAACGGGGGGCTACACCTTC. It is translated as CASSYSRGTGGYTF.

The CDR3 protein is CATSSDPNPNTGELFF. The CDR3 coding sequence is TGTGCCACCAGCAGTGACCCAAACCCGAACACCGGGGAGCTGTTTTTT. This rearrangement joins TRBV15 to TRBJ2-2; D remains ambiguous. Germline lookup yields CDR1 LNHNV and CDR2 YYDKDF (reference sequence). The CDR3 runs 16 residues. V lost 3 bases, J lost 0 bases, and 11 bases lay in between.

V and J are TRBV7-2 and TRBJ2-7, with a possible D match to TRBD2 (5 bases). The CDR3 spans 13 residues. CDR1 is SGHTA, CDR2 FQGNSA, per germline. V was cut by 2 bases and J by 5 bases, with 10 bases left in between. This chain's CDR3 is CASSLPGNHEQYF. CDR3 DNA: TGTGCCAGCAGCTTACCGGGGAACCACGAGCAGTACTTC.

The chain links TRBV25-1 to TRBJ2-2; TRBD1 is a possible D gene (6 bases). CDR1 MGHDK and CDR2 SYGVNS come from the germline V gene. Trimming took off 1 base at V and 1 base at J, with 10 bases between the two ends. The CDR3 spans 16 residues. DNA of the CDR3: TGTGCCAGCAGTGAATTCCGGACAGAGAACACCGGGGAGCTGTTTTTT. It yields the protein CASSEFRTENTGELFF.

The chain couples TRBV11-3 to TRBJ1-4; no firm D call. Germline V gene lookup returns CDR1 SGHNT and CDR2 YENEEA. Between the trimmed V and J ends, which lost 1 base and 8 bases, there was a span of 14 bases. The CDR3 has 15 residues. The CDR3 region has the DNA TGTGCCAGCAGCTTAGGGGGTGTGTGGCGAGAAAAACTGTTTTTT. Translated, it gives CASSLGGVWREKLFF.

This clone was counted once. The chain recombines TRBV5-6 with TRBJ1-2; the D is unclear. Germline lookup yields CDR1 SGHDT and CDR2 YYEEEE. V was clipped by 0 bases and J by 3 bases, with 0 bases between them. The CDR3 contains 11 residues. The CDR3: CASSLDYGYTF. The CDR3 nucleotides read TGTGCCAGCAGCTTGGACTATGGCTACACCTTC.

This chain links TRBV6-6 with TRBJ2-5; the D gene is possibly TRBD2 (6 bases). This CDR3 is built from 12 residues. With 10 bases removed from V and 7 bases from J, the gap between germline ends came to 16 bases. CDR1 is MNHNY, CDR2 SVGAGI, per germline (reference sequence). CDR3 in DNA: TGTGCCACGGAGGGCCCTCGGGGGACCCAGTACTTC. Amino acid sequence: CATEGPRGTQYF.

The chain couples TRBV7-2 to TRBJ1-2; D is possibly TRBD1 (6 bases). Germline V gives CDR1 SGHTA, CDR2 FQGNSA. CDR3 length equals 15 residues. Trimming removed 3 bases from V and 4 bases from J, with 15 bases in between. The CDR3 is CASSLAGGAGYGYTF. The CDR3 DNA reads as TGTGCCAGCAGCTTGGCCGGGGGCGCGGGCTATGGCTACACCTTC.

The rearrangement uses TRBV9 and TRBJ2-5, with TRBD1 as a possible D gene (6 bases). The ends were cut back, 3 bases at V and 5 bases at J, with 8 bases in the middle. The CDR3 spans 12 residues. Looked up from germline, CDR1 is SGDLS and CDR2 is YYNGEE. CDR3 protein: CASSDRAETQYF. The CDR3 DNA is TGTGCCAGCAGCGACAGGGCTGAGACCCAGTACTTC.

The chain carries TRBV30 and TRBJ1-4; maybe TRBD1 (5 bases). Per germline, CDR1 GTSNPN and CDR2 SVGIG (reference sequence). Trimming stripped 5 bases from V and 4 bases from J, with 17 bases between. The CDR3 runs to 15 residues. The CDR3 reads CAWSKSRGGNEKLFF. The CDR3 bases are TGTGCCTGGTCTAAATCGAGGGGAGGTAATGAAAAACTGTTTTTT.

The V and J genes are TRBV28 and TRBJ2-7, with 11 bases aligning to TRBD2. Germline CDR1 MDHEN, CDR2 SYDVKM. Losses at the gene ends were 4 bases for V and 3 bases for J; bases not matched to a gene: 5. The CDR3 runs to 15 residues. CDR3 nucleotide sequence: TGTGCCAGCAGTTCACTAGCGGGGGTCAACTACGAGCAGTACTTC. Its translation: CASSSLAGVNYEQYF.

V gene TRBV7-2 combines with J gene TRBJ1-1, with D maybe TRBD1 (6 bases). CDR3 length: 14 residues. V was cut by 5 bases and J by 4 bases, with 14 bases left in between. The germline V gene encodes CDR1 SGHTA and CDR2 FQGNSA. CDR3 residues: CASSRGPDATEAFF. The CDR3 DNA reads as TGTGCCAGCAGCCGGGGGCCGGACGCCACTGAAGCTTTCTTT.

This clone was seen a single time. J is TRBJ1-6 and V is TRBV28; D is unclear. The germline V and J ends were trimmed by 2 bases and 10 bases, with 12 bases remaining between them. Germline V gives CDR1 MDHEN, CDR2 SYDVKM. The CDR3 contains 14 residues. The chain's CDR3 is CASSLPGVGSPLHF. The CDR3 DNA reads TGTGCCAGCAGTTTACCCGGGGTGGGGTCACCCCTCCACTTT.